A single sample is the source of the 12 T cell receptor beta chains below, sequenced in a study of shared clonotypes between healthy human individuals. Sequenced by immunoSEQ multiplex PCR; TCRdb stores in-frame clones only, minus some. The repertoire holds around 600,000 clones, with roughly 98% as singletons. The naive CD8 population came from CD45RO-negative cells selected for CCR7, without terminally differentiated effector memory CD45RA+ cells. What was sequenced was naive CD8+ T cells sorted from blood. These receptor sequences come from a man aged 30 to 45 in good health.

The gene calls are TRBV5-1 and TRBJ2-7, with 8 bases matching TRBD1. V lost 2 bases, J lost 0 bases, and 1 base stayed unmatched. The CDR3 sequence is 14 residues long. Germline CDR1 reads SGHRS; CDR2 reads YFSETQ. The CDR3 coding sequence is TGCGCCAGCAGCTTAGACAGGGGCTCCTACGAGCAGTACTTC. Protein product: CASSLDRGSYEQYF.

V usage is TRBV19 and J usage is TRBJ2-1; D not certain. Trimming removed 6 bases from V and 0 bases from J, with 12 bases in between. The CDR3 is 15 amino acids. Germline V lookup: CDR1 LNHDA, CDR2 SQIVND (reference sequence). CDR3 sequence (DNA): TGTGCCAGTAGGTCCGAGGCAACCTCCTACAATGAGCAGTTCTTC. This gives the protein CASRSEATSYNEQFF.

The chain recombines TRBV27 with TRBJ1-4, with D unclear. Germline assignment: CDR1 MNHEY and CDR2 SMNVEV (reference sequence). V was shortened by 8 bases and J by 0 bases, with 10 bases between the two germline ends. The CDR3 has 14 amino acids. The CDR3 coding sequence is TGTGCCAGCGGACCGTATGCAACTAATGAAAAACTGTTTTTT. Protein product: CASGPYATNEKLFF.

The rearrangement links TRBV30 to TRBJ2-1; TRBD2 is a possible D gene (5 bases). V gave up 6 bases and J gave up 10 bases, with 10 bases separating them. CDR1 and CDR2 (germline): GTSNPN, SVGIG (reference sequence). This CDR3 spans 10 amino acids. CDR3 nucleotides: TGTGCCTGTTGGGAGTACGAGCAGTTCTTC. It translates to CACWEYEQFF.

The CDR3 is CASSIGSGTYEQYF. Here the CDR3 DNA reads TGTGCCAGTAGTATCGGTAGCGGCACCTACGAGCAGTACTTC. This chain links TRBV19 with TRBJ2-7, with D possibly matching TRBD2 (6 bases). V gave up 3 bases and J gave up 2 bases, with 11 bases separating them. The germline gives CDR1 LNHDA, CDR2 SQIVND (reference sequence). This CDR3 is built from 14 residues.

The V and J genes are TRBV7-3 and TRBJ2-2; 10 bases agree with TRBD2. The CDR3 runs 18 residues. In germline, CDR1 is SGHTA, CDR2 FQGTGA. Trimming cost V 3 bases and J 5 bases; bases outside gene matches: 12. The CDR3 DNA reads as TGTGCCAGCAGCTTCGTCGGGGTAGCGGGAGGACGGACCGGGGAGCTGTTTTTT. Protein product: CASSFVGVAGGRTGELFF.

This clone was detected once. The chain is built from TRBV19 and TRBJ2-7; TRBD1 matches at 8 bases. The CDR3 extends over 15 amino acids. With 5 bases clipped from V and 0 bases from J, the junction kept 6 bases outside the gene matches. Per germline, CDR1 LNHDA and CDR2 SQIVND (reference sequence). CDR3 region: CASSGGQARSYEQYF. The DNA for the CDR3 is TGTGCCAGTAGTGGGGGACAGGCACGCTCCTACGAGCAGTACTTC.

The genes are TRBV6-6 and TRBJ2-5, with D possibly matching TRBD2 (6 bases). The germline V and J ends were trimmed by 5 bases and 3 bases, with 16 bases remaining between them. Per the germline V gene, CDR1 is MNHNY and CDR2 is SVGAGI (reference sequence). The CDR3 spans 15 residues. In nucleotides, the CDR3 is TGTGCCAGCAGTGAGCGGGTAGCGGTTAAAGAGACCCAGTACTTC. Translating it yields CASSERVAVKETQYF.

V gene TRBV5-4 combines with J gene TRBJ2-7; 11 positions agree with TRBD1. Per germline, CDR1 SGHNT and CDR2 YYREEE (reference sequence). This CDR3 comprises 14 residues. Germline trimming cut 2 bases from V and 5 bases from J; bases unmatched to any gene: 3. The CDR3 loop is CASSFLDRGHEQYF. The CDR3 DNA reads TGTGCCAGCAGCTTCTTGGACAGGGGGCACGAGCAGTACTTC.

The chain combines TRBV11-2 with TRBJ2-2; D is uncertain. Between the trimmed V and J ends, which lost 0 bases and 7 bases, there was a span of 12 bases. Germline CDR1 SGHAT, CDR2 FQNNGV. The CDR3 has 15 amino acids. As DNA, the CDR3 is TGTGCCAGCAGCTTAGATTTGTGGGTTGGCGGGGAGCTGTTTTTT. The encoded protein is CASSLDLWVGGELFF.

V and J are TRBV18 and TRBJ2-1; possible D gene TRBD2, 6 bases. Trimming left V 7 bases short and J 0 bases short, with 13 bases between. The germline CDR1 and CDR2 sequences are KGHSH and LQKENI. The CDR3 extends over 15 amino acids. In nucleotides, the CDR3 is TGTGCCAGCTTTGTAGCGGCTAGCTCCTACAATGAGCAGTTCTTC. Translating it yields CASFVAASSYNEQFF.

About this clone itself: Other nucleotide sequences in the sample specify the same CDR3. This rearrangement joins TRBV27 to TRBJ2-1, with 13 bases aligning to TRBD2. The CDR3 is 15 residues long. Losses at the gene ends were 4 bases for V and 4 bases for J; bases not matched to a gene: 1. Germline V gene lookup returns CDR1 MNHEY and CDR2 SMNVEV (reference sequence). The CDR3 DNA reads TGTGCCAGCAGTTCGGGACTAGCGGGATACAATGAGCAGTTCTTC. Protein: CASSSGLAGYNEQFF.